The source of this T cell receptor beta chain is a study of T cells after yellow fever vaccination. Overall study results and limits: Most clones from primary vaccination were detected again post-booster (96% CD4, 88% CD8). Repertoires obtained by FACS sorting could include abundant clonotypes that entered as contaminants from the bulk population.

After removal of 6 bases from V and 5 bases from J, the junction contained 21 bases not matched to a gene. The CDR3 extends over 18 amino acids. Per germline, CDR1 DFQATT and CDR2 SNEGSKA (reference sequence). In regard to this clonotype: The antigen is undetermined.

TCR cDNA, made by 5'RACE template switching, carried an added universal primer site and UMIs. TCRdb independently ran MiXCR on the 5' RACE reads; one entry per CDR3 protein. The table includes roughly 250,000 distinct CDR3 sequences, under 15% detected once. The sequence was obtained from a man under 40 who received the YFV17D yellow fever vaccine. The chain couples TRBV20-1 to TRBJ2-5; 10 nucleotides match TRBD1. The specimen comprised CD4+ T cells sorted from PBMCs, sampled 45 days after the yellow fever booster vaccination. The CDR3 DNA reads TGCAGTGCCACCGGGACAGGGGAGATCGCGGGAGGCGGGGAGACCCAGTACTTC. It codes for CSATGTGEIAGGGETQYF.